This T cell receptor (beta chain) was retrieved from a study of T-cell reconstitution after alpha-beta-depleted transplantation in children. Construction of the TCRbeta library involved unique molecular identifiers. TCRdb re-analysed the PCR reads in MiXCR, keeping a single row per CDR3 protein. The profile covers about 690,000 distinct CDR3 sequences, with roughly 15% appearing a single time and 0.8% to 1.1% taken by the ten largest. V was clipped by 6 bases and J by 7 bases, with 18 bases between them. Germline V gives CDR1 DFQATT, CDR2 SNEGSKA (reference sequence). The CDR3 has 13 residues. Many counts were recorded for this clonotype.

This specimen was PBMCs from the stem cell graft donor, taken from the stem cell graft. The sequence derives from a human donor who donated a stem cell graft to a child with acute myeloid leukemia. The J gene is TRBJ2-5, the V gene TRBV20-1; D could derive from TRBD1 or TRBD2 (6 bases each). The DNA of the CDR3 is TGCAGTGCAACGAGGGGGGCCCCACGGACCCAGTACTTC. This gives the protein CSATRGAPRTQYF.